This T cell receptor (beta chain) was observed in a study of Tregs in tolerant kidney transplant recipients. TCRdb's copy holds only in-frame clones and misses some; the assay was immunoSEQ multiplex PCR. The sample records under 95,000 clones, approximately 90% being singletons. Overall study findings and caveats: Antigen-driven expansion was suggested because donor-specific Tregs expanded more than all Tregs in tolerant patients. The most relevant donor-specific Treg TCRbeta repertoire apparently came from expansion with activated donor B cells.

An overnight rest at 37°C with about 220 IU/ml IL-2 preceded regulatory T cell sorting from thawed PBMCs. With respect to this clone: As yet, its antigen is unknown.

Trimming removed 4 bases from V and 1 base from J; junction bases left unmatched: 0. The CDR3 length is 15 residues. Looked up from germline, CDR1 is ENHRY and CDR2 is SYGVKD. The chain recombines TRBV10-3 with TRBJ2-2, with TRBD2 matching 10 bases. The receptor's source is a human donor who received a combined kidney and bone marrow transplant. The sample here was Tregs from blood, taken before the transplant. The CDR3 loop is CAISGTSGNTGELFF. In nucleotides, the CDR3 is TGTGCCATCAGTGGGACTAGCGGGAACACCGGGGAGCTGTTTTTT.